This T cell receptor (beta chain) was captured in a study of T cell repertoires in cytomegalovirus infection. Whole-study findings and limits: Of the TCR beta families, the public ones yielded a cumulative frequency that identified carriers of CMV plus the relevant HLA. The ex vivo response was dominated by HLA-C-restricted CMV-specific TCR beta clonotypes.

This CDR3 is built from 14 residues. The V segment lost 5 bases and the J segment 3 bases; nucleotides outside the gene matches: 6. Per the germline V gene, CDR1 is SGHAT and CDR2 is FQNNGV. About this clonotype: Its antigen is not identified.

Via MiXCR, TCRdb re-called the reads, giving one row per CDR3 protein. Of some 440,000 distinct CDR3 sequences in the sample, roughly 30% were seen once. Sequenced input: PBMCs. The chain combines TRBV11-2 with TRBJ2-7; 8 bases fit TRBD1. This clonotype originated in a human donor in good health (CMV status not recorded). Some clones in this sample may be carry-over from other donors' samples. CDR3: CASSRGTGLYEQYF. DNA of the CDR3: TGTGCCAGCAGCAGAGGGACAGGACTCTACGAGCAGTACTTC.